Included here is one TCR beta chain sequence, with context. The length of the CDR3 is 19 residues. Looked up from germline, CDR1 is SGHRS and CDR2 is YFSETQ. V gave up 2 bases and J gave up 5 bases; unmatched junction bases: 19. The data originate from a study of blood T cell repertoires in COVID-19. Across the whole study: The United States, Italy and Spain provided the acute and convalescent COVID-19 samples. From T cells, B-cell-depleted T cells, or PBMCs came the material, which was cDNA or gDNA.

Clones were read by immunoSEQ multiplex PCR, and TCRdb kept only the in-frame ones, dropping some. The table has some 37,000 clones, 70% to 90% seen once. Sequencing was done on a sample of peripheral blood. The receptor was derived from a man aged 50-60 years in a cohort sampled during active COVID-19. V is TRBV5-1 and J is TRBJ2-1; 7 bases line up with TRBD2. The DNA of the CDR3 is TGCGCCAGCAGCTTTGGTAGCGGGCGTTTAATGTTTCTTCACAATGAGCAGTTCTTC. This translates into CASSFGSGRLMFLHNEQFF. Full variable domain (rest looked up from reference TRBV5-1 and TRBJ2-1): KAGVTQTPRYLIKTRGQQVTLSCSPISGHRSVSWYQQTPGQGLQFLFEYFSETQRNKGNFPGRFSGRQFSNSRSEMNVSTLELGDSALYLCASSFGSGRLMFLHNEQFFGPGTRLTVL.